The entry that follows covers one T cell receptor beta chain sequence. The antigen remains unidentified. The data were produced by immunoSEQ multiplex PCR, yet TCRdb's version contains in-frame clones alone and is incomplete. The sample lists around 110,000 clones; about nine tenths were seen once. The data stem from a study of T cell responses to AZD1222 COVID-19 vaccine. Notes on the study in general: Reports indicate that nearly half of spike-specific TCRs are directed at unmutated variant regions. The donor group comprised mostly white British people and more females; the analysis possibly underestimated clonal diversity. Following two doses of AZD1222, Spike-specific TCR breadth and depth rose.

The V end lost 9 bases, the J end lost 4 bases, and 13 bases lay between the germline ends. This CDR3 spans 14 amino acids. Germline CDR1 and CDR2: MDHEN and SYDVKM. Here the sequenced sample was peripheral blood, taken on day 0 of AZD1222 vaccination. The chain links TRBV28 to TRBJ2-6; D remains unclear. This receptor was taken from an adult in good health. The CDR3 spells CARPFGPGANVLTF. CDR3 bases: TGTGCCAGACCTTTCGGACCGGGGGCCAACGTCCTGACTTTC.